The rows below give T cell receptor beta chains drawn from one sample of a study of T cells in Graves' hyperthyroidism and ophthalmopathy. TCRdb analysed the multiplex PCR reads with MiXCR anew, one entry per CDR3 protein. The sample contains 250,000 or so distinct CDR3 sequences, about 15% of which appear only once. The specimen was blood. The receptors come from a woman aged 50 to 65 with Graves' hyperthyroidism that later progressed to Graves' ophthalmopathy. The CDR3 runs from the conserved cysteine through the conserved F or W. D genes are given only for firm matches. Some rows have no size entry. The others give once, few or many, or a class for an expanded clone.

clone size: NA
CDR3 length: 14
V gene: TRBV30
D gene: TRBD2
J gene: TRBJ2-1
CDR3 protein: CAWSLGRGYNEQFF
CDR3 DNA: TGTGCCTGGAGTCTGGGGAGGGGCTACAATGAGCAGTTCTTC

clone size: NA
CDR3 length: 12
V gene: TRBV12-3/TRBV12-4
D gene: TRBD1
J gene: TRBJ1-2
CDR3 protein: CASSLGQGYYTF
CDR3 DNA: TGTGCCAGCAGTTTGGGACAGGGGTACTACACCTTC

clone size: many
CDR3 length: 15
V gene: TRBV11-2
D gene: NA
J gene: TRBJ2-7
CDR3 protein: CASSLRTGRGDEQYF
CDR3 DNA: TGTGCCAGCAGCTTACGGACAGGGAGGGGGGACGAGCAGTACTTC

clone size: many
CDR3 length: 15
V gene: TRBV7-8
D gene: NA
J gene: TRBJ2-1
CDR3 protein: CASSPRRDRYNEQFF
CDR3 DNA: TGTGCCAGCAGCCCACGCCGGGACCGCTACAATGAGCAGTTCTTC

clone size: many
CDR3 length: 17
V gene: TRBV20-1
D gene: TRBD2
J gene: TRBJ2-1
CDR3 protein: CSASPTSGRGSYNEQFF
CDR3 DNA: TGCAGTGCTAGCCCAACTAGCGGGAGAGGTTCCTACAATGAGCAGTTCTTC

clone size: many
CDR3 length: 12
V gene: TRBV27
D gene: NA
J gene: TRBJ1-1
CDR3 protein: CASSPPNTEAFF
CDR3 DNA: TGTGCCAGCAGTCCCCCGAACACTGAAGCTTTCTTT

clone size: few
CDR3 length: 14
V gene: TRBV2
D gene: TRBD2
J gene: TRBJ2-7
CDR3 protein: CASRWTSGGYEQYF
CDR3 DNA: TGTGCCAGCAGATGGACTAGCGGAGGCTACGAGCAGTACTTC

clone size: NA
CDR3 length: 14
V gene: TRBV7-2
D gene: NA
J gene: TRBJ2-1
CDR3 protein: CASSLDPSAGQQSF
CDR3 DNA: TGTGCCAGCAGCTTAGATCCGTCCGCGGGACAGCAGTCCTTC

clone size: many
CDR3 length: 18
V gene: TRBV7-2
D gene: TRBD2
J gene: TRBJ2-3
CDR3 protein: CASSLATLAGVSSDTQYF
CDR3 DNA: TGTGCCAGCAGCTTAGCCACTCTAGCGGGAGTATCTTCCGATACGCAGTATTTT

clone size: many
CDR3 length: 15
V gene: TRBV20-1
D gene: TRBD2
J gene: TRBJ2-3
CDR3 protein: CSARVGREGTDTQYF
CDR3 DNA: TGCAGTGCTAGAGTTGGGCGGGAGGGCACAGATACGCAGTATTTT

clone size: NA
CDR3 length: 11
V gene: TRBV20-1
D gene: NA
J gene: TRBJ2-1
CDR3 protein: CSARAGPGAFF
CDR3 DNA: TGCAGTGCTAGGGCTGGGCCGGGGGCGTTCTTC

clone size: NA
CDR3 length: 13
V gene: TRBV20-1
D gene: NA
J gene: TRBJ1-4
CDR3 protein: CSAGERRNEKLFF
CDR3 DNA: TGCAGTGCTGGGGAACGGCGTAATGAAAAACTGTTTTTT

clone size: NA
CDR3 length: 12
V gene: TRBV3-1
D gene: NA
J gene: TRBJ1-2
CDR3 protein: CASSQSRVGYTF
CDR3 DNA: TGTGCCAGCAGCCAGTCTCGGGTTGGCTACACCTTC

clone size: NA
CDR3 length: 14
V gene: TRBV12-3/TRBV12-4
D gene: TRBD2
J gene: TRBJ2-7
CDR3 protein: CASGLELRENEQYF
CDR3 DNA: TGTGCCAGCGGCCTGGAGTTGCGGGAGAACGAGCAGTACTTC

clone size: NA
CDR3 length: 14
V gene: TRBV9
D gene: TRBD1
J gene: TRBJ2-5
CDR3 protein: CASSEGQGRGTQYF
CDR3 DNA: TGTGCCAGCAGCGAGGGACAGGGTCGGGGGACCCAGTACTTC

clone size: many
CDR3 length: 10
V gene: TRBV20-1
D gene: NA
J gene: TRBJ2-7
CDR3 protein: CSAGGGEQYF
CDR3 DNA: TGCAGTGCCGGGGGAGGCGAGCAGTACTTC

clone size: NA
CDR3 length: 16
V gene: TRBV19
D gene: NA
J gene: TRBJ1-2
CDR3 protein: CASSLRVAVLVNGYTF
CDR3 DNA: TGTGCCAGTAGTCTACGGGTGGCGGTACTAGTAAATGGCTACACCTTC

clone size: NA
CDR3 length: 12
V gene: TRBV28
D gene: NA
J gene: TRBJ2-3
CDR3 protein: CASSLSGGAQYF
CDR3 DNA: TGTGCCAGCAGTTTATCGGGGGGCGCGCAGTATTTT

clone size: few
CDR3 length: 13
V gene: TRBV20-1
D gene: TRBD1
J gene: TRBJ1-2
CDR3 protein: CSARDRGRYGYTF
CDR3 DNA: TGCAGTGCTAGGGACAGGGGGAGATATGGCTACACCTTC

clone size: many
CDR3 length: 14
V gene: TRBV27
D gene: NA
J gene: TRBJ1-2
CDR3 protein: CASSFWGGYYGYTF
CDR3 DNA: TGTGCCAGCAGTTTCTGGGGAGGATACTATGGCTACACCTTC

clone size: many
CDR3 length: 16
V gene: TRBV18
D gene: NA
J gene: TRBJ1-5
CDR3 protein: CASSPNSRARNQPQHF
CDR3 DNA: TGTGCCAGCTCACCTAACTCAAGGGCCAGGAATCAGCCCCAGCATTTT

clone size: NA
CDR3 length: 17
V gene: TRBV7-9
D gene: TRBD2
J gene: TRBJ2-1
CDR3 protein: CASSLTNSGSSYNEQFF
CDR3 DNA: TGTGCCAGCAGCTTAACAAATAGCGGGAGCTCCTACAATGAGCAGTTCTTC

clone size: many
CDR3 length: 13
V gene: TRBV12-3/TRBV12-4
D gene: NA
J gene: TRBJ1-1
CDR3 protein: CASRVRGNTEAFF
CDR3 DNA: TGTGCCAGCAGGGTCAGGGGTAACACTGAAGCTTTCTTT

clone size: many
CDR3 length: 16
V gene: TRBV6-1
D gene: NA
J gene: TRBJ2-7
CDR3 protein: CASTESGGHRLGEQYF
CDR3 DNA: TGTGCCAGCACCGAATCGGGGGGACACCGCCTAGGAGAGCAGTACTTC

clone size: many
CDR3 length: 15
V gene: TRBV5-1
D gene: NA
J gene: TRBJ2-3
CDR3 protein: CASSSGTGGGDTQYF
CDR3 DNA: TGCGCCAGCAGTTCCGGGACCGGCGGAGGAGATACGCAGTATTTT

clone size: many
CDR3 length: 16
V gene: TRBV20-1
D gene: NA
J gene: TRBJ2-1
CDR3 protein: CSARLDTGGSYNEQFF
CDR3 DNA: TGCAGTGCTAGACTTGATACAGGAGGCTCCTACAATGAGCAGTTCTTC

clone size: NA
CDR3 length: 16
V gene: TRBV15
D gene: NA
J gene: TRBJ2-1
CDR3 protein: CATSRGGPSSYNEQFF
CDR3 DNA: TGTGCCACCAGCAGAGGCGGCCCTAGCTCCTACAATGAGCAGTTCTTC

clone size: many
CDR3 length: 16
V gene: TRBV5-6
D gene: TRBD1
J gene: TRBJ1-1
CDR3 protein: CASSLLTTGANTEAFF
CDR3 DNA: TGTGCCAGCAGCTTATTAACGACAGGGGCGAACACTGAAGCTTTCTTT

clone size: NA
CDR3 length: 12
V gene: TRBV12-3/TRBV12-4
D gene: NA
J gene: TRBJ2-7
CDR3 protein: CASSSSRGAQYF
CDR3 DNA: TGTGCCAGCAGTTCCTCTCGGGGGGCGCAGTACTTC

clone size: many
CDR3 length: 15
V gene: TRBV12-3/TRBV12-4
D gene: NA
J gene: TRBJ2-5
CDR3 protein: CASSLAGDLQETQYF
CDR3 DNA: TGTGCCAGCAGTTTAGCGGGAGACCTCCAAGAGACCCAGTACTTC

clone size: many
CDR3 length: 12
V gene: TRBV28
D gene: NA
J gene: TRBJ1-2
CDR3 protein: CASSATVSGYTF
CDR3 DNA: TGTGCCAGCAGTGCGACAGTATCCGGCTACACCTTC

clone size: many
CDR3 length: 17
V gene: TRBV7-9
D gene: NA
J gene: TRBJ2-7
CDR3 protein: CASSLAYGLSNSYEQYF
CDR3 DNA: TGTGCCAGCAGCTTAGCCTATGGACTCTCGAACTCCTACGAGCAGTACTTC

clone size: many
CDR3 length: 16
V gene: TRBV5-1
D gene: TRBD2
J gene: TRBJ2-5
CDR3 protein: CASSLGLAGIQETQYF
CDR3 DNA: TGCGCCAGCAGCTTGGGCCTAGCGGGTATCCAAGAGACCCAGTACTTC

clone size: many
CDR3 length: 16
V gene: TRBV28
D gene: NA
J gene: TRBJ1-4
CDR3 protein: CASSFQNRPGHEKLFF
CDR3 DNA: TGTGCCAGCAGTTTTCAAAATCGCCCGGGGCATGAAAAACTGTTTTTT

clone size: few
CDR3 length: 14
V gene: TRBV20-1
D gene: NA
J gene: TRBJ2-7
CDR3 protein: CSARSHRASYEQYF
CDR3 DNA: TGCAGTGCTAGATCCCACCGGGCGTCCTACGAGCAGTACTTC

clone size: many
CDR3 length: 14
V gene: TRBV6-1
D gene: NA
J gene: TRBJ2-3
CDR3 protein: CASRTDGSTDTQYF
CDR3 DNA: TGTGCCAGCAGGACGGATGGAAGCACAGATACGCAGTATTTT

clone size: NA
CDR3 length: 13
V gene: TRBV27
D gene: NA
J gene: TRBJ2-2
CDR3 protein: CASVEGNTGELFF
CDR3 DNA: TGTGCCAGCGTAGAGGGAAACACCGGGGAGCTGTTTTTT

clone size: many
CDR3 length: 15
V gene: TRBV7-3
D gene: NA
J gene: TRBJ2-1
CDR3 protein: CASSPLTTSYNEQFF
CDR3 DNA: TGTGCCAGCAGCCCCCTGACGACTAGCTACAATGAGCAGTTCTTC

clone size: NA
CDR3 length: 12
V gene: TRBV24-1
D gene: NA
J gene: TRBJ1-2
CDR3 protein: CATWSGPYGYTF
CDR3 DNA: TGTGCCACCTGGTCAGGGCCCTATGGCTACACCTTC

clone size: NA
CDR3 length: 17
V gene: TRBV15
D gene: NA
J gene: TRBJ1-1
CDR3 protein: CATSRDRAGEVNTEAFF
CDR3 DNA: TGTGCCACCAGCAGAGATAGGGCAGGGGAGGTGAACACTGAAGCTTTCTTT